This TCR beta chain is drawn from a study of post-analysis software for immune sequencing data. The overall study: Disease courses included relapsing-remitting, secondary progressive and progressive-relapsing multiple sclerosis.

V shed 0 bases and J shed 7 bases, with 15 bases lying between them. This CDR3 spans 15 amino acids. In germline, CDR1 is MNHEY, CDR2 SVGAGI. The TCR beta cDNA libraries carried unique molecular identifiers. TCRdb re-called the PCR reads with MiXCR, one entry per CDR3 protein. Of approximately 690,000 distinct CDR3 sequences listed, roughly three fifths are singletons. The study, taken as a whole, reports: When patients were compared with controls, a handful of TRBV segments were more frequent, TRBV5-6, TRBV5-1 and TRBV20-1 among them.

Remarks on this clonotype: Its antigen remains unknown.

The sequence derives from a girl aged 2 to 9 with multiple sclerosis. The chain employs TRBV6-5 and TRBJ1-2; unclear D gene. Sequences were obtained from blood. In DNA form, the CDR3 reads TGTGCCAGCAGTTACTCGAGATCTGGGGAGGGTGGCTACACCTTC. Its protein product is CASSYSRSGEGGYTF.